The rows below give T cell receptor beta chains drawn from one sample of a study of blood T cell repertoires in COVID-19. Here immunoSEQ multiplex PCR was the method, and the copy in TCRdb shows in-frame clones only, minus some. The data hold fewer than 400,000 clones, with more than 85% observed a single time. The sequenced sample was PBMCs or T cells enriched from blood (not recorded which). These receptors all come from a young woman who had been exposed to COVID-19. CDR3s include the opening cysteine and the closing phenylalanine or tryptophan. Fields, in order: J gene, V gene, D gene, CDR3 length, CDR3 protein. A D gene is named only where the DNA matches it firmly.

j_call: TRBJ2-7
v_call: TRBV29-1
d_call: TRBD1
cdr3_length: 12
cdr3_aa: CSATTGGDEQYF

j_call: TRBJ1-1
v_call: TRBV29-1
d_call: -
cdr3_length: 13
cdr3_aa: CSVAGGGVTEAFF

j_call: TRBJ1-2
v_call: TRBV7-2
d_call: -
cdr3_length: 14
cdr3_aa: CASSLSRGGYGYTF

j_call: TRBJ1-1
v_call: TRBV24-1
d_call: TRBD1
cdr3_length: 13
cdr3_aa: CATSEDRGTEAFF

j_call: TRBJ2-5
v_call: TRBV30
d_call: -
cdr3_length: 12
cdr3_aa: CAWRGGGETQYF

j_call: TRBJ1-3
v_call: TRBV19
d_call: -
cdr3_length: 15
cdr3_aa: CASSTGLFSGNTIYF

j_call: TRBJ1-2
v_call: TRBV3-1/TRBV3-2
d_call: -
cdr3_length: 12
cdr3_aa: CATGGREGGYTF

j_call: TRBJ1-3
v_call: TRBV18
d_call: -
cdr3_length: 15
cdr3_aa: CASSPKGGIKNTIYF

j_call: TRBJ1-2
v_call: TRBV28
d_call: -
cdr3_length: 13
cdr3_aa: CASTGGQGYGYTF

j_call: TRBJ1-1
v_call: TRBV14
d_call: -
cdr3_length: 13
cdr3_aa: CASSQDQITEAFF

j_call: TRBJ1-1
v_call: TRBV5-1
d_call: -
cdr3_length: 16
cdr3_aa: CASSPRPGPRGTEAFF

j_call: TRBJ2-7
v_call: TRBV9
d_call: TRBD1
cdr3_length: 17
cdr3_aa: CASSVAPGQGASYEQYF

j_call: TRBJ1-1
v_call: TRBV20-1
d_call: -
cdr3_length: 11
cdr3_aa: CSAEKYTEAFF

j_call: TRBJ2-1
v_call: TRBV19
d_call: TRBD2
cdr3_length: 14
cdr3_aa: CATETSAQYNEQFF

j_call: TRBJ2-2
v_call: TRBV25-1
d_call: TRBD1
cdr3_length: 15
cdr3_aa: CASSERQGLGGELFF

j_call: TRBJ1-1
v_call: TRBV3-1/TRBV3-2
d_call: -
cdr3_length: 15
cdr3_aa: CASSYFVGRRTEAFF

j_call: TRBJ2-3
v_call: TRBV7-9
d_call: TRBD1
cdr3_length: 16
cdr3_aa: CASSLGTGRWTDTQYF

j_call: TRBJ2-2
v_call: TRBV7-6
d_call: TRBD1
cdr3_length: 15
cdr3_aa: CASSWRQGRTGELFF

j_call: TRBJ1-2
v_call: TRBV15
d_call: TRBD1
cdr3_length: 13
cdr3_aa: CATSSDRVYGYTF

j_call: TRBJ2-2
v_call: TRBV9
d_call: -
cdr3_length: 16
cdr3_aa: CASSVGGPRGTGELFF

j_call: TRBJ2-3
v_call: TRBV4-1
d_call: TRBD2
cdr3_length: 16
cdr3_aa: CASSQNGRGDTDTQYF

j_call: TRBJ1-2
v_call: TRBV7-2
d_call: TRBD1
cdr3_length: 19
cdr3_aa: CASSSPGGAPIWINYGYTF

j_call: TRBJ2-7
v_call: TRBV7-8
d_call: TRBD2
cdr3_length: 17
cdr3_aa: CASSPRLAGGVSREQYF

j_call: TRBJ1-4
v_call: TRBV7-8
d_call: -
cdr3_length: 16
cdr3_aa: CASSLGWGQVREKLFF

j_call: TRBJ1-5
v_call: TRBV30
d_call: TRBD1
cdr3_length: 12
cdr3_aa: CAWNRGYQPQHF

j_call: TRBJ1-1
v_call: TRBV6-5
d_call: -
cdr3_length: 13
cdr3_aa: CASILRLPAEAFF

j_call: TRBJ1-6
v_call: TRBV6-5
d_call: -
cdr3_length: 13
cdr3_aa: CASSYSSYSPLHF

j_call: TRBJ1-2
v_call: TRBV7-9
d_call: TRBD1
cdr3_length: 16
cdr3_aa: CASSLGRLQGARGYTF

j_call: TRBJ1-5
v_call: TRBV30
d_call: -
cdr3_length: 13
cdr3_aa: CAWSRGQRQPQHF

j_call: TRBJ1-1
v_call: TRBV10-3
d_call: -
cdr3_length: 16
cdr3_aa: CAVTPGSGGGNTEAFF

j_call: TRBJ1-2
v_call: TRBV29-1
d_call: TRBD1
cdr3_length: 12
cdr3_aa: CSVKDRVEGYTF

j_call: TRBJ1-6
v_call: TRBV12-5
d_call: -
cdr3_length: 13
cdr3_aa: CASGLEGDSPLHF

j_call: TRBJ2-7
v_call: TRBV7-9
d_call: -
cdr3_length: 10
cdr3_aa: CASGEYEQYF

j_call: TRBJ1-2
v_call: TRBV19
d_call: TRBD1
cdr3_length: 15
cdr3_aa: CASRSIGTVTYGYTF

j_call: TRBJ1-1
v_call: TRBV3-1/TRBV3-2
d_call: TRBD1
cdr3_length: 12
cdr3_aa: CASSQGARGAFF

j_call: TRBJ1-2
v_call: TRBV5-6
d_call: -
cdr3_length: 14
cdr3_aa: CASSLGDLNYGYTF

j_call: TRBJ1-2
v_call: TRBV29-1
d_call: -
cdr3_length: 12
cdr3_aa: CSVQDTSYGYTF

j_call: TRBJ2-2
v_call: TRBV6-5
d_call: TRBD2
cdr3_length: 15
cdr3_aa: CASMSAGGQGGELFF